One sample yielded the 3 T cell receptor beta chains listed below, sequenced in a study of a mutant IDH1 vaccine in newly diagnosed glioma. Their recognized antigens are unknown. The time point is: week 5, during vaccination. The content of each vaccine dose was 300 ug of mutant IDH1 20-mer peptide, and topical imiquimod accompanied it. Profiling relied on immunoSEQ multiplex PCR, and the TCRdb table lists in-frame clones only, not all of them. The sample shows 20,000 to 30,000 clones, around four fifths of them seen only once. Here the sequenced sample was PBMCs, taken from a glioma patient whose treatment included an IDH1 peptide vaccine. The receptors here all came from a man aged 40-55 years with glioma. Some clones in this sample may be carry-over from other donors' samples.

This clone was seen a handful of times. This chain joins TRBV5-1 and TRBJ2-2; 8 nucleotides agree with TRBD2. Germline V gives CDR1 SGHRS, CDR2 YFSETQ. V shed 6 bases and J 5 bases; nucleotides not matched to a gene: 24. The CDR3 contains 20 residues. The CDR3 protein is CASTFLEFFSGGPGTGELFF. The DNA for the CDR3 is TGCGCCAGCACTTTCCTAGAGTTTTTCTCGGGGGGGCCTGGAACCGGGGAGCTGTTTTTT.

The CDR3 nucleotides are TGTGCCAGCAGCTTAGCGCGATACCGGGGGAACACCGGGGAGCTGTTTTTT. Protein: CASSLARYRGNTGELFF. The J gene is TRBJ2-2, the V gene TRBV7-9; D possibly corresponds to TRBD2 (5 bases). This CDR3 region has 17 residues. CDR1 is SEHNR, CDR2 FQNEAQ, per germline (reference sequence). The ends were cut back, 0 bases at V and 1 base at J, with 12 bases in the middle.

The rearrangement uses TRBV5-1 and TRBJ1-5; D is uncertain. The CDR3 has 15 residues. The V gene lost 0 bases and the J gene lost 0 bases, with 7 bases spanning the gap. Germline lookup yields CDR1 SGHRS and CDR2 YFSETQ. This CDR3 is CASSLGGYSNQPQHF. CDR3 DNA: TGCGCCAGCAGCTTGGGAGGGTATAGCAATCAGCCCCAGCATTTT.